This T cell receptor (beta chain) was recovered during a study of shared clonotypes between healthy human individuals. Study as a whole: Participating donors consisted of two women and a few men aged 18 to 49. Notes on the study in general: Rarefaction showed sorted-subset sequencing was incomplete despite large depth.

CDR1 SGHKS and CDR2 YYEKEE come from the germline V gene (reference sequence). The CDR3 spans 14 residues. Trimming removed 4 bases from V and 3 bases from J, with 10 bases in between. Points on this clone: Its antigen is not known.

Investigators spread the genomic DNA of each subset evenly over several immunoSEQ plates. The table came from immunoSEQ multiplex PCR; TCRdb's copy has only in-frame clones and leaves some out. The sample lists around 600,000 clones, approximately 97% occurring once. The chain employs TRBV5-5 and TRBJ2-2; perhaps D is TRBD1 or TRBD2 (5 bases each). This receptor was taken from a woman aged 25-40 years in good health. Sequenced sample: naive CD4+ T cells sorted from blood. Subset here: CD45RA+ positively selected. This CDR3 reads CASSRDLHTGELFF. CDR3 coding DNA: TGTGCCAGCAGCCGGGACCTACACACCGGGGAGCTGTTTTTT.